A single sample is the source of the 8 T cell receptor beta chains below, sequenced in a study of technical replicates of blood from several donors. Clones were sequenced by immunoSEQ multiplex PCR, and TCRdb holds only the in-frame ones, with some missing. The table records some 13,000 clones, more than 85% of them present only once. Specimen: PBMCs. All receptors derive from a human donor in good health.

The CDR3 coding sequence is TGTGCCAGCAGCCCGAGTGACAGGGACAATCAGCCCCAGCATTTT. Translating it yields CASSPSDRDNQPQHF. V gene TRBV4-2 combines with J gene TRBJ1-5; TRBD1 agrees at 7 bases. The CDR3 has 15 residues. The ends lost 4 bases at V and 3 bases at J; junction bases unmatched: 6. Germline V gene sequence: CDR1 LGHNA, CDR2 YNFKEQ.

The chain couples TRBV9 to TRBJ2-5; 10 nucleotides agree with TRBD2. The CDR3 is made up of 16 amino acids. V trimming: 0 bases; J trimming: 6 bases; junction bases outside the gene matches: 8. Germline assignment: CDR1 SGDLS and CDR2 YYNGEE. The CDR3 DNA reads TGTGCCAGCAGCGTAGGTCTAGCGGGAGATCTGAAGACCCAGTACTTC. Protein sequence: CASSVGLAGDLKTQYF.

This rearrangement joins TRBV7-9 to TRBJ1-2; 7 bases are shared with TRBD1. The CDR3 spans 13 residues. Germline V gene lookup returns CDR1 SEHNR and CDR2 FQNEAQ (reference sequence). With V trimmed by 5 bases and J by 7 bases, 7 bases remained unmatched. CDR3 protein: CASSAGQAGGYTF. The CDR3 DNA reads TGTGCCAGCAGCGCCGGACAGGCGGGTGGCTACACCTTC.

The gene calls are TRBV7-9 and TRBJ2-1; D is possibly TRBD2 (5 bases). V lost 8 bases to trimming and J lost 7 bases, with 18 bases between them. From germline, CDR1 is SEHNR and CDR2 FQNEAQ (reference sequence). The CDR3 sequence is 14 residues long. The CDR3 sequence: CASPPGVTGNEQFF. In DNA form, the CDR3 reads TGTGCCAGCCCACCTGGCGTAACGGGGAATGAGCAGTTCTTC. The complete variable domain, with remaining parts taken from reference TRBV7-9 and TRBJ2-1, reads DTGVSQNPRHKITKRGQNVTFRCDPISEHNRLYWYRQTLGQGPEFLTYFQNEAQLEKSRLLSDRFSAERPKGSFSTLEIQRTEQGDSAMYLCASPPGVTGNEQFFGPGTRLTVL.

A single count supports this clone. CDR3 protein: CAIRPGQGSNTGELFF. For the CDR3, the DNA is TGTGCCATTAGACCGGGACAGGGGTCGAACACCGGGGAGCTGTTTTTT. V and J are TRBV10-3 and TRBJ2-2, with 10 bases matching TRBD1. This CDR3 has 16 residues. Losses at the gene ends were 9 bases for V and 0 bases for J; bases not matched to a gene: 7. Germline assignment: CDR1 ENHRY and CDR2 SYGVKD.

The chain has TRBV2 and TRBJ1-2; 7 nucleotides line up with TRBD1. Germline CDR1 reads SNHLY; CDR2 reads FYNNEI. The CDR3 sequence is 15 residues long. With V trimmed by 5 bases and J by 2 bases, 8 bases remained unmatched. The CDR3 region is CASSFQGGANYGYTF. CDR3 sequence (DNA): TGTGCCAGCAGTTTCCAGGGGGGCGCGAACTATGGCTACACCTTC.

This chain links TRBV29-1 with TRBJ2-3; D may be TRBD2 (6 bases). The germline V and J ends were trimmed by 2 bases and 4 bases, with 28 bases remaining between them. Germline V gene data show CDR1 as SQVTM and CDR2 as ANQGSEA. This CDR3 spans 19 amino acids. CDR3 in amino acids: CSVEFAAGTVVRWADTQYF. Written as DNA, the CDR3 is TGCAGCGTTGAATTTGCGGCGGGAACTGTGGTAAGGTGGGCAGATACGCAGTATTTT.

The chain links TRBV6-1 to TRBJ2-7; TRBD1 matches at 8 bases. CDR1 is MNHNS and CDR2 is SASEGT in the germline V gene. V lost 4 bases, J lost 5 bases, and 7 bases stayed unmatched. CDR3 size: 14 residues. CDR3 sequence reads: CASSVPRGQDEQYF. The CDR3 DNA is TGTGCCAGCAGTGTGCCCAGGGGGCAAGACGAGCAGTACTTC.